The 7 T cell receptor beta chains presented below share a single source sample, sequenced in a study of blood T cell repertoires in COVID-19. Assay used: immunoSEQ multiplex PCR; TCRdb lists only in-frame clones, some missing. The repertoire holds approximately 300,000 clones, with 70% to 90% as singletons. Input material: peripheral blood. The receptor set was obtained from a woman aged 45-59 years with active or convalescent COVID-19.

J is TRBJ2-1 and V is TRBV12-5; 7 nucleotides line up with TRBD2. Losses at the gene ends were 6 bases for V and 4 bases for J; bases not matched to a gene: 6. The CDR3 extends over 14 amino acids. The germline gives CDR1 LGHNT, CDR2 FRNRAP. Written as DNA, the CDR3 is TGTGCTAGTGGCTCCAGCGGGGCTTACAATGAGCAGTTCTTC. This translates into CASGSSGAYNEQFF.

The chain recombines TRBV7-9 with TRBJ1-5, with D perhaps TRBD1 (6 bases). Germline loops: CDR1 SEHNR, CDR2 FQNEAQ (reference sequence). The CDR3 loop spans 13 amino acids. Deletions cut 6 bases from V and 11 bases from J, with 17 bases between. Written as DNA, the CDR3 is TGTGCCAGCAGTTTGGACAGTTTCGGTACCCAGCATTTT. Translated: CASSLDSFGTQHF.

This clone appeared once. V usage is TRBV3-1 (or the pseudogene TRBV3-2) and J usage is TRBJ2-3, with TRBD2 identical over 7 bases. The CDR3 covers 14 residues. V gave up 9 bases and J gave up 2 bases; unmatched junction bases: 8. CDR1 is LGHDT and CDR2 is YNNKEL in the germline V gene (reference sequence). As DNA, the CDR3 is TGTGCCAGTAGTAGCGGGCGACCCACAGATACGCAGTATTTT. It translates to CASSSGRPTDTQYF.

The rearrangement links TRBV30 to TRBJ2-7; tentative D call: TRBD2 (5 bases). CDR3 length: 14 amino acids. Germline V gene sequence: CDR1 GTSNPN, CDR2 SVGIG (reference sequence). Deletions cut 1 base from V and 2 bases from J, with 12 bases between. The CDR3 loop is CAWSAYGLTYEQYF. The CDR3 DNA reads as TGTGCCTGGAGTGCATACGGACTGACCTACGAGCAGTACTTC.

This clone came up many times. V is TRBV18 and J is TRBJ2-7; no reliable D call. CDR1 is KGHSH, CDR2 LQKENI, per germline. This CDR3 is 13 amino acids long. V lost 1 base to trimming and J lost 9 bases, with 13 bases between them. CDR3 DNA sequence: TGTGCCAGCTCACCACTGCCAGGTGAAGGGCAGTACTTC. It is translated as CASSPLPGEGQYF.

This clone has only a few counts. CDR3 sequence reads: CASSWGELPNEKLFF. CDR3 DNA: TGTGCCAGCAGCTGGGGGGAATTACCGAATGAAAAACTGTTTTTT. The gene calls are TRBV5-5 and TRBJ1-4, with TRBD1 as a possible D gene (5 bases). The ends were cut back, 3 bases at V and 5 bases at J, with 14 bases in the middle. This CDR3 is 15 amino acids long. Germline lookup yields CDR1 SGHKS and CDR2 YYEKEE (reference sequence).

The gene calls are TRBV6-6 and TRBJ2-1, with TRBD2 identical over 7 bases. The V gene's germline CDR1 is MNHNY and CDR2 SVGAGI (reference sequence). The CDR3 is made up of 16 amino acids. After removal of 5 bases from V and 2 bases from J, the junction contained 9 bases not matched to a gene. The CDR3 here is CASSTPGTTTYNEQFF. Written as DNA, the CDR3 is TGTGCCAGCAGTACCCCCGGGACTACTACCTACAATGAGCAGTTCTTC.